A single T cell receptor (beta chain) is shown here with its context. Its specific antigen is unknown. Base-call qualities are not available, and no considerably larger clone is one nucleotide away. In the germline V gene, CDR1 corresponds to KGHSH and CDR2 to LQKENI. V has 4 bases trimmed and J has 6 bases trimmed; junction bases matching no gene number 12. From cysteine to phenylalanine, the CDR3 is 16 amino acids long. Only the CDR3 region is kept as DNA, spanning 48 bases read in frame from base 1. The sample originates from a study of T-cell reconstitution after alpha-beta-depleted transplantation in children (dated by TCRdb to about 2016). Turning to the overall study: Using TCR repertoire profiling, the study quantitatively followed how T-cell immune reconstitution unfolded in children after TCRalphabeta/CD19-depleted allogeneic hematopoietic cell transplantation.

Libraries were constructed by PCR. These reads were obtained on an Illumina HiSeq 2500. Molecular barcoding was employed in the preparation of TCR libraries, with unique molecular identifiers being used to normalize TCRbeta repertoire quantification. TCRdb reanalyzed the raw reads on its own, using fastp at Q25 for trimming and MiXCR for clone calling, and kept in-frame beta chains. Here each entry gathers all rows of one CDR3 protein and keeps the most common genes and DNA. The sample contains around 340,000 distinct CDR3 sequences, about an eighth of them found a single time. 4.3% of the sample is held by the ten biggest clonotypes.

The source material was PBMCs, sampled from the stem cell graft. The chain joins TRBV18 to TRBJ2-1; 7 junctional bases match TRBD2. This TCR was recovered from a human donor who donated a stem cell graft to a child with Fanconi anemia. The bases are TGTGCCAGCTCACTCCCTGGGACTAACGATGGCAATGAGCAGTTCTTC. This yields the protein CASSLPGTNDGNEQFF.